Each of the 30 T cell receptor beta chains below was sequenced from the same sample in a study of T cells in narcolepsy. Data came from immunoSEQ multiplex PCR; TCRdb stores just in-frame clones and leaves some out. The sample consists of roughly 38,000 clones, roughly 88% of them appearing once. Sequenced material: CD45RA- memory CD4+ T cells from PBMCs. All receptors come from a human donor with narcolepsy.

The count of this clone is one. The rearrangement links TRBV5-1 to TRBJ1-2, with 9 bases lining up with TRBD1. The CDR3 spans 15 residues. CDR1 is SGHRS, CDR2 YFSETQ, per germline. V was clipped by 0 bases and J by 5 bases; unmatched bases: 5. DNA of the CDR3: TGCGCCAGCAGCTTGGGTGCGGGACAGGGATATGGCTACACCTTC. Encoded protein: CASSLGAGQGYGYTF.

J is TRBJ1-2 and V is TRBV4-3; D ambiguous. The CDR3 contains 14 residues. Looked up from germline, CDR1 is LGHNA and CDR2 is YSLEER. V was trimmed by 0 bases and J by 4 bases, leaving 9 bases between them. CDR3 protein: CASSQDLHSYGYTF. In DNA form, the CDR3 reads TGCGCCAGCAGCCAAGATCTCCATTCCTATGGCTACACCTTC.

V usage is TRBV4-2 and J usage is TRBJ2-2; D is possibly TRBD1 or TRBD2 (5 bases each). CDR1 and CDR2 from the germline V gene are LGHNA and YNFKEQ. Trimming took 1 base from V and 2 from J, leaving 14 bases between them. The CDR3 spans 17 residues. The CDR3 DNA reads as TGTGCCAGCAGCCAAGCCCCGGGGCGCCTTAACACCGGGGAGCTGTTTTTT. It specifies CASSQAPGRLNTGELFF.

The chain is built from TRBV7-2 and TRBJ1-2, with D tentatively TRBD1 (5 bases). The germline V gene has CDR1 SGHTA and CDR2 FQGNSA. Trimming removed 1 base from V and 5 bases from J, with 17 bases in between. The CDR3 loop spans 16 amino acids. The CDR3 loop reads CASSLGRQGNGYGYTF. CDR3 coding DNA: TGTGCCAGCAGCTTAGGGAGGCAGGGAAACGGGTATGGCTACACCTTC.

The J gene is TRBJ1-5, the V gene TRBV4-1; possibly TRBD1 for D (6 bases). CDR1 is MGHRA and CDR2 is YSYEKL in the germline V gene. The CDR3 is made up of 14 amino acids. V lost 0 bases, J lost 7 bases, and 10 bases lay in between. The CDR3 DNA is TGCGCCAGCAGCCAAGATCAGGGGAACCAGCCCCAGCATTTT. Translating it yields CASSQDQGNQPQHF.

This chain joins TRBV7-2 and TRBJ1-6, with 9 bases aligning to TRBD1. The CDR3 is 13 residues long. Trimming at V came to 5 bases and at J to 9 bases, leaving 2 bases not matched to a gene. Germline V gives CDR1 SGHTA, CDR2 FQGNSA. CDR3 in DNA: TGTGCCAGCAGCAGACAGGGGGGTTCACCCCTCCACTTT. Protein: CASSRQGGSPLHF.

J is TRBJ2-1 and V is TRBV19; 9 nucleotides match TRBD2. J lost 9 bases, V lost 3 bases, and 9 bases had no gene match. The CDR3 is 15 residues long. Looked up from germline, CDR1 is LNHDA and CDR2 is SQIVND (reference sequence). As DNA, the CDR3 is TGTGCCAGTAGTATCGGGGCGGCGGGGGGGCGTGAGCAGTTCTTC. It specifies CASSIGAAGGREQFF. The whole variable domain, filled in from reference TRBV19 and TRBJ2-1, reads DGGITQSPKYLFRKEGQNVTLSCEQNLNHDAMYWYRQDPGQGLRLIYYSQIVNDFQKGDIAEGYSVSREKKESFPLTVTSAQKNPTAFYLCASSIGAAGGREQFFGPGTRLTVL.

V gene TRBV5-6 combines with J gene TRBJ1-1; possibly TRBD1 for D (5 bases). V was clipped by 0 bases and J by 2 bases, with 8 bases between them. Germline V lookup: CDR1 SGHDT, CDR2 YYEEEE. This CDR3 has 14 amino acids. The CDR3 DNA is TGTGCCAGCAGCTTGGGGGGGGGAAACACTGAAGCTTTCTTT. Protein product: CASSLGGGNTEAFF.

As DNA, the CDR3 is TGTGCCAGCACGGCCGCTAGCGGGGGGGGGAATGAGCAGTTCTTC. It codes for CASTAASGGGNEQFF. V is TRBV6-4 and J is TRBJ2-1; 12 bases are shared with TRBD2. Germline trimming cut 7 bases from V and 7 bases from J; bases unmatched to any gene: 8. The CDR3 length is 15 residues. Germline V gene lookup returns CDR1 MRHNA and CDR2 SNTAGT.

The V call is TRBV10-1, the J call TRBJ2-7, with 11 positions matching TRBD2. The CDR3 covers 16 residues. Trimming took 2 bases from V and 6 from J; bases not matched to a gene: 9. Germline lookup yields CDR1 WNHNN and CDR2 SYGVQD (reference sequence). The CDR3 DNA reads as TGCGCCAGCAGTGAGGTAGCGGGGGGGCCAGTACTCGAGCAGTACTTC. Its translation is CASSEVAGGPVLEQYF.

The chain recombines TRBV15 with TRBJ2-2; no firm D call. Germline V gene data show CDR1 as LNHNV and CDR2 as YYDKDF (reference sequence). V dropped 3 bases and J dropped 5 bases, with 7 bases sitting between them. The CDR3 has 13 amino acids. CDR3 region: CATSRERTGELFF. In DNA, the CDR3 is TGTGCCACCAGCAGGGAGAGGACCGGGGAGCTGTTTTTT.

V and J are TRBV7-6 and TRBJ2-5; D is undetermined. Deletions cut 5 bases from V and 1 base from J, with 14 bases between. Per the germline V gene, CDR1 is SGHVS and CDR2 is FNYEAQ. This CDR3 region has 15 residues. CDR3 sequence (DNA): TGTGCCAGCAGCGCGGACCTATCCCTCCAAGAGACCCAGTACTTC. This codes for CASSADLSLQETQYF.

The chain is built from TRBV9 and TRBJ1-1; D may be TRBD1 (6 bases). Per germline, CDR1 SGDLS and CDR2 YYNGEE. CDR3 length equals 13 residues. Trimming took off 6 bases at V and 0 bases at J, with 9 bases between the two ends. The CDR3 nucleotides are TGTGCCAGCACCACAGGGCTGAACACTGAAGCTTTCTTT. Its protein product is CASTTGLNTEAFF.

In this sample, this clone turned up a few times. This rearrangement joins TRBV7-2 to TRBJ1-4; a possible D gene is TRBD1 (6 bases). Germline V gene lookup returns CDR1 SGHTA and CDR2 FQGNSA. The CDR3 totals 14 residues. Trimming removed 5 bases at V and 8 bases at J, with 15 bases between. CDR3 sequence: CASSTSGGREKLFF. In DNA, the CDR3 is TGTGCCAGCAGCACTAGCGGGGGGCGGGAAAAACTGTTTTTT. Supplemented by reference TRBV7-2 and TRBJ1-4, the full variable domain reads GAGVSQSPSNKVTEKGKDVELRCDPISGHTALYWYRQSLGQGLEFLIYFQGNSAPDKSGLPSDRFSAERTGGSVSTLTIQRTQQEDSAVYLCASSTSGGREKLFFGSGTQLSVL.

CDR3 sequence reads: CASTTPGTENTEAFF. CDR3 coding DNA: TGTGCCAGTACAACTCCCGGGACCGAGAACACTGAAGCTTTCTTT. This rearrangement joins TRBV19 to TRBJ1-1; D is possibly TRBD1 (5 bases). The CDR3 has 15 amino acids. V was clipped by 7 bases and J by 1 base, with 16 bases between them. Germline CDR1 and CDR2: LNHDA and SQIVND (reference sequence).

The J gene is TRBJ2-7, the V gene TRBV2; the D call may be TRBD1 or TRBD2 (5 bases each). V lost 6 bases, J lost 2 bases, and 14 bases lay in between. In germline, CDR1 is SNHLY, CDR2 FYNNEI. This CDR3 has 14 residues. The CDR3 reads CASRRTGQAYEQYF. The CDR3 coding sequence is TGTGCCAGCAGAAGGACTGGACAAGCCTACGAGCAGTACTTC.

The V call is TRBV5-1, the J call TRBJ2-2, with unresolved D. Trimming took 1 base from V and 1 from J, leaving 8 bases between them. The CDR3 runs to 15 residues. CDR1 and CDR2 (germline): SGHRS, YFSETQ. CDR3 amino acids: CASSLSGGNTGELFF. The CDR3 DNA reads as TGCGCCAGCAGCTTGTCAGGCGGGAACACCGGGGAGCTGTTTTTT.

The gene calls are TRBV11-3 and TRBJ2-4; D may match TRBD1 or TRBD2 (6 bases each). The V end was cut by 5 bases, the J end by 9 bases, with 20 bases between. CDR3 length: 15 residues. Germline CDR1 is SGHNT and CDR2 is YENEEA. CDR3 residues: CASSLSGALGGIQYF. The CDR3 DNA reads TGTGCCAGCAGCCTATCGGGGGCCCTCGGGGGCATTCAGTACTTC. Full variable domain (missing parts from reference TRBV11-3 and TRBJ2-4): EAGVVQSPRYKIIEKKQPVAFWCNPISGHNTLYWYLQNLGQGPELLIRYENEEAVDDSQLPKDRFSAERLKGVDSTLKIQPAELGDSAVYLCASSLSGALGGIQYFGAGTRLSVL.

In its sample, this clone is medium-sized (0.01 to 0.1%). This rearrangement joins TRBV9 to TRBJ1-1, with D possibly matching TRBD1 (6 bases). With 2 bases removed from V and 1 base from J, the gap between germline ends came to 12 bases. The V gene's germline CDR1 is SGDLS and CDR2 YYNGEE. The CDR3 is made up of 15 amino acids. CDR3 DNA: TGTGCCAGCAGCGTTCTAGGGACATCGAACACTGAAGCTTTCTTT. Encoded protein: CASSVLGTSNTEAFF. The full variable domain, completed using reference TRBV9 and TRBJ1-1, is DSGVTQTPKHLITATGQRVTLRCSPRSGDLSVYWYQQSLDQGLQFLIQYYNGEERAKGNILERFSAQQFPDLHSELNLSSLELGDSALYFCASSVLGTSNTEAFFGQGTRLTVV.

The genes are TRBV28 and TRBJ2-1; D unclear. The CDR3 loop spans 16 amino acids. Trimming stripped 2 bases from V and 0 bases from J, with 11 bases between. Germline V gives CDR1 MDHEN, CDR2 SYDVKM. The CDR3 sequence: CASSLSGSSSYNEQFF. The CDR3 nucleotides read TGTGCCAGCAGTTTAAGTGGGTCGAGCTCCTACAATGAGCAGTTCTTC.

This clone was seen a handful of times. The gene calls are TRBV9 and TRBJ2-7; TRBD1 might be the D (6 bases). Germline CDR1 reads SGDLS; CDR2 reads YYNGEE. Trimming cost V 0 bases and J 1 base, with 8 bases left between them. The CDR3 is made up of 14 amino acids. CDR3: CASSVGQASYEQYF. CDR3 in DNA: TGTGCCAGCAGCGTAGGACAGGCGTCCTACGAGCAGTACTTC.

The DNA for the CDR3 is TGCGCCAGCAGCTTGTCCCCCAGGGTTCAGACGACTGAAGCTTTCTTT. Translating gives CASSLSPRVQTTEAFF. This chain joins TRBV5-1 and TRBJ1-1, with a weak D call TRBD1 (5 bases). The CDR3 extends over 16 amino acids. Looked up from germline, CDR1 is SGHRS and CDR2 is YFSETQ. V lost 1 base and J lost 5, with 18 bases in between.

The genes are TRBV7-2 and TRBJ1-1, with D perhaps matching TRBD1 (6 bases). Germline V lookup: CDR1 SGHTA, CDR2 FQGNSA. Deletions cut 5 bases from V and 2 bases from J, with 12 bases between. CDR3 size: 14 residues. The CDR3 bases are TGTGCCAGCAGCCGAGGGGGGATTAACACTGAAGCTTTCTTT. The encoded protein is CASSRGGINTEAFF.

This clone was detected a few times. V gene TRBV6-5 combines with J gene TRBJ1-1; D might be TRBD1 (6 bases). This CDR3 has 12 amino acids. Trimming cost V 4 bases and J 10 bases, with 13 bases left between them. The germline V gene has CDR1 MNHEY and CDR2 SVGAGI. The CDR3 protein is CASSLQGRLAFF. The CDR3, as DNA: TGTGCCAGCAGTTTGCAGGGGCGCCTAGCTTTCTTT.

This chain connects TRBV5-1 to TRBJ1-3, with 11 bases aligning to TRBD1. Germline CDR1 is SGHRS and CDR2 is YFSETQ. The CDR3 is 17 residues long. After removal of 1 base from V and 4 bases from J, the junction contained 7 bases not matched to a gene. CDR3 sequence: CASSLYGTGGSGNTIYF. CDR3 nucleotides: TGCGCCAGCAGCTTGTATGGGACAGGGGGGTCCGGAAACACCATATATTTT.

This clone showed up just once. The chain combines TRBV28 with TRBJ1-1, with 9 nucleotides matching TRBD1. The germline V gene encodes CDR1 MDHEN and CDR2 SYDVKM. This CDR3 spans 15 amino acids. J was trimmed by 1 base and V by 8 bases; bases with no gene match: 8. CDR3 DNA: TGTGCCAGCGAAATACCGGGACAGGGGAACACTGAAGCTTTCTTT. Translation: CASEIPGQGNTEAFF.

The rearrangement uses TRBV5-6 and TRBJ2-7; 8 bases align to TRBD1. Germline values: CDR1 SGHDT, CDR2 YYEEEE. The junction had 3 bases not matched to a gene; V was cut back by 4 bases and J by 6 bases. The CDR3 runs 12 residues. This chain's CDR3 is CASSPTGAEQYF. CDR3 nucleotide sequence: TGTGCCAGCAGCCCGACAGGGGCCGAGCAGTACTTC.

The chain is built from TRBV9 and TRBJ2-5; no firm D call. The DNA end is more similar to TRBJ2-7, so the J call may be wrong. The CDR3 contains 14 residues. In germline, CDR1 is SGDLS, CDR2 YYNGEE. Written as DNA, the CDR3 is TGTGCCAGCAGCGTAGGAGGCAGTCCCTACGAGCAGTACTTC. Its translation: CASSVGGSPYEQYF.

J is TRBJ2-5 and V is TRBV30; the D is unclear. TRBJ2-7 matches the DNA end more closely, so the J call is doubtful. From germline, CDR1 is GTSNPN and CDR2 SVGIG (reference sequence). The CDR3 contains 12 residues. The CDR3 region is CAWSVQGFEQYF. The CDR3, as DNA: TGTGCCTGGAGTGTACAAGGGTTCGAGCAGTACTTC.

The genes are TRBV7-2 and TRBJ2-5, with a tentative D call TRBD1 (6 bases). V was cut by 4 bases and J by 1 base, with 16 bases left in between. CDR1 and CDR2 from the germline V gene are SGHTA and FQGNSA. CDR3 length: 16 amino acids. The CDR3 nucleotides are TGTGCCAGCAGCTCCGGCGGATGGACAGCCCAAGAGACCCAGTACTTC. It yields the protein CASSSGGWTAQETQYF.